The 14 T cell receptor beta chains below all came from one sample that was sequenced in a study of cytotoxic CD8 clonotypes in ibrutinib-treated CLL. The table came from immunoSEQ multiplex PCR; TCRdb's copy has only in-frame clones and leaves some out. The sample holds 250,000 or so clones, roughly 70% seen once. The input for sequencing was PBMCs, taken after 24 months of ibrutinib treatment. The source of these receptors is a human donor with chronic lymphocytic leukemia.

The J gene is TRBJ2-1, the V gene TRBV4-2, with D unresolved. This CDR3 region has 18 residues. Germline lookup yields CDR1 LGHNA and CDR2 YNFKEQ. Trimming cost V 0 bases and J 0 bases, with 15 bases left between them. CDR3 residues: CASSQEPSGTNSYNEQFF. Here the CDR3 DNA reads TGTGCCAGCAGCCAAGAGCCTTCGGGCACCAACTCCTACAATGAGCAGTTCTTC.

The chain employs TRBV6-5 and TRBJ2-7; the D is unclear. The CDR3 runs to 15 residues. Trimming shortened V by 2 bases and J by 0 bases, and 11 bases separated the two germline ends. Germline assignment: CDR1 MNHEY and CDR2 SVGAGI. CDR3 loop: CASSYTQHLSYEQYF. For the CDR3, the DNA is TGTGCCAGCAGTTACACCCAGCACCTCTCCTACGAGCAGTACTTC.

The genes are TRBV10-3 and TRBJ2-7; D perhaps matches TRBD2 (5 bases). From germline, CDR1 is ENHRY and CDR2 SYGVKD. The CDR3 sequence is 13 residues long. V gave up 11 bases and J gave up 3 bases, with 17 bases separating them. CDR3 bases: TGTGCCTTAAGAAGGAGCGGCGACTACGAGCAGTACTTC. This encodes CALRRSGDYEQYF.

The gene calls are TRBV25-1 and TRBJ2-1, with a weak D call TRBD2 (6 bases). The CDR3 runs 15 residues. Germline V lookup: CDR1 MGHDK, CDR2 SYGVNS. The germline V and J ends were trimmed by 2 bases and 5 bases, with 13 bases remaining between them. CDR3 loop: CASSEIGGLNNEQFF. In DNA, the CDR3 is TGTGCCAGCAGTGAAATCGGGGGTCTCAACAATGAGCAGTTCTTC.

V gene TRBV30 combines with J gene TRBJ2-1; unclear D gene. Per the germline V gene, CDR1 is GTSNPN and CDR2 is SVGIG (reference sequence). Trimming took off 0 bases at V and 5 bases at J, with 14 bases between the two ends. CDR3 length: 15 residues. The CDR3 loop is CAWSVKFWTNNEQFF. In DNA, the CDR3 is TGTGCCTGGAGTGTAAAATTCTGGACCAACAATGAGCAGTTCTTC.

V usage is TRBV6-1 and J usage is TRBJ2-2, with unresolved D. The CDR3 totals 15 residues. Germline CDR1 reads MNHNS; CDR2 reads SASEGT. The V end was cut by 4 bases, the J end by 0 bases, with 9 bases between. The CDR3 region is CASSAARSNTGELFF. CDR3 DNA sequence: TGTGCCAGCAGTGCGGCCAGATCGAACACCGGGGAGCTGTTTTTT.

The rearrangement uses TRBV2 and TRBJ1-4; D gene ambiguous. The V end was cut by 7 bases, the J end by 0 bases, with 12 bases between. CDR1 and CDR2 from the germline V gene are SNHLY and FYNNEI. The CDR3 extends over 15 amino acids. CDR3 in amino acids: CASTEGAATNEKLFF. In nucleotides, the CDR3 is TGTGCCAGCACGGAGGGAGCGGCAACTAATGAAAAACTGTTTTTT. The full variable domain, with the rest looked up from reference TRBV2 and TRBJ1-4, is EPEVTQTPSHQVTQMGQEVILRCVPISNHLYFYWYRQILGQKVEFLVSFYNNEISEKSEIFDDQFSVERPDGSNFTLKIRSTKLEDSAMYFCASTEGAATNEKLFFGSGTQLSVL.

The table lists this clone with a few counts. The V call is TRBV4-3, the J call TRBJ2-7; D remains unclear. Germline V lookup: CDR1 LGHNA, CDR2 YSLEER. The CDR3 runs 13 residues. Trimming took off 1 base at V and 5 bases at J, with 9 bases between the two ends. The chain's CDR3 is CASSQGGGDEQYF. In DNA form, the CDR3 reads TGCGCCAGCAGCCAAGGGGGTGGCGACGAGCAGTACTTC.

V usage is TRBV30 and J usage is TRBJ2-5; D unresolved. CDR1 is GTSNPN, CDR2 SVGIG, per germline (reference sequence). Between the trimmed V and J ends, which lost 7 bases and 5 bases, there was a span of 14 bases. This CDR3 is built from 12 residues. For the CDR3, the DNA is TGTGCCTCCCAAAACCTCCGCGAGACCCAGTACTTC. As protein: CASQNLRETQYF.

The genes are TRBV28 and TRBJ2-1; no clear D. Germline V gives CDR1 MDHEN, CDR2 SYDVKM. There are 14 residues in the CDR3. V was shortened by 3 bases and J by 0 bases, with 6 bases between the two germline ends. CDR3 loop: CASSFSSSYNEQFF. DNA for the CDR3: TGTGCCAGCAGTTTCTCCAGCTCCTACAATGAGCAGTTCTTC.

The V gene is TRBV19, the J gene TRBJ2-1, with D hard to call. This CDR3 comprises 16 residues. Germline CDR1 is LNHDA and CDR2 is SQIVND (reference sequence). V was cut by 1 base and J by 0 bases, with 10 bases left in between. The CDR3 region has the DNA TGTGCCAGTAGTATAGGAAAGCCCAGCTCCTACAATGAGCAGTTCTTC. It is translated as CASSIGKPSSYNEQFF.

The V call is TRBV7-2, the J call TRBJ2-7; the match to TRBD2 covers 9 bases. The length of the CDR3 is 16 residues. V lost 3 bases and J lost 0; bases outside the gene matches: 6. In germline, CDR1 is SGHTA, CDR2 FQGNSA. CDR3 bases: TGTGCCAGCAGCTTTGGGACTAGCTCCCCCTCCTACGAGCAGTACTTC. Translation: CASSFGTSSPSYEQYF.

This clone was counted a few times. The chain combines TRBV7-9 with TRBJ1-5, with TRBD1 matching 10 bases. V lost 1 base to trimming and J lost 2 bases; unmatched junction nucleotides: 5. Germline lookup yields CDR1 SEHNR and CDR2 FQNEAQ (reference sequence). The CDR3 is made up of 17 amino acids. The CDR3: CASSLGGTGVGNQPQHF. In DNA form, the CDR3 reads TGTGCCAGCAGCTTAGGTGGGACAGGGGTGGGCAATCAGCCCCAGCATTTT.

As DNA, the CDR3 is TGTGCCAGCAGTGCCTCCCTAGGCTACAATGAGCAGTTCTTC. This codes for CASSASLGYNEQFF. This chain links TRBV2 with TRBJ2-1, with D unresolved. The germline gives CDR1 SNHLY, CDR2 FYNNEI. The CDR3 runs to 14 residues. The ends were cut back, 4 bases at V and 3 bases at J, with 10 bases in the middle.